Listed below are T cell receptor beta chains from one sample, sequenced in a study of T-cell memory formation after mild COVID-19. Each CDR3 protein is one row after TCRdb ran MiXCR on the 5' RACE reads. Here the sample spans about 290,000 distinct CDR3 sequences, more than 15% being singletons. Specimen: PBMCs or a T cell subset sorted from them (not recorded which). Receptors were obtained from a man younger than 30 who had mild COVID-19 (a few samples of this study predate the infection). Cell type and time point are not known. CDR3s include the opening cysteine and the closing phenylalanine or tryptophan. A D gene is named only where the DNA matches it firmly. Size values are once, few and many counts, or a class for expanded clones, and some rows have none.

cdr3_length: 13; d_call: -; v_call: TRBV11-3; clone_size: few; j_call: TRBJ2-1; cdr3_aa: CASSSAGTLEQFF; cdr3_nt: TGTGCCAGCAGCTCCGCCGGGACGCTTGAGCAGTTCTTC
cdr3_length: 16; d_call: -; v_call: TRBV3-1; clone_size: -; j_call: TRBJ2-2; cdr3_aa: CASSQDSLPNTGELFF; cdr3_nt: TGTGCCAGCAGCCAAGACTCGCTCCCAAACACCGGGGAGCTGTTTTTT
cdr3_length: 16; d_call: TRBD2; v_call: TRBV4-2; clone_size: -; j_call: TRBJ2-5; cdr3_aa: CASSQDGGGAFETQYF; cdr3_nt: TGTGCCAGCAGCCAAGATGGCGGGGGGGCCTTTGAGACCCAGTACTTC
cdr3_length: 13; d_call: -; v_call: TRBV2; clone_size: many; j_call: TRBJ1-1; cdr3_aa: CASSARVRSKAFF; cdr3_nt: TGTGCCAGCAGTGCGAGGGTGAGAAGTAAAGCTTTCTTT
cdr3_length: 15; d_call: TRBD1; v_call: TRBV5-1; clone_size: many; j_call: TRBJ2-3; cdr3_aa: CASSFEWDSYDTQYF; cdr3_nt: TGCGCCAGCAGCTTCGAATGGGACAGCTATGATACGCAGTATTTT
cdr3_length: 16; d_call: -; v_call: TRBV6-5; clone_size: few; j_call: TRBJ1-1; cdr3_aa: CATLGLGGKGNTEAFF; cdr3_nt: TGTGCCACCCTTGGGCTAGGGGGTAAGGGCAACACTGAAGCTTTCTTT
cdr3_length: 16; d_call: -; v_call: TRBV6-5; clone_size: -; j_call: TRBJ2-4; cdr3_aa: CASSRSAPGLGNIQYF; cdr3_nt: TGTGCCAGCAGTCGATCAGCCCCCGGCCTCGGAAACATTCAGTACTTC
cdr3_length: 15; d_call: -; v_call: TRBV20-1; clone_size: many; j_call: TRBJ2-4; cdr3_aa: CSARVSGGLGNIQYF; cdr3_nt: TGCAGTGCTAGAGTCTCCGGGGGTTTGGGAAACATTCAGTACTTC
cdr3_length: 15; d_call: TRBD2; v_call: TRBV10-1; clone_size: few; j_call: TRBJ2-3; cdr3_aa: CASSETSGGPDTQYF; cdr3_nt: TGCGCCAGCAGTGAGACTAGCGGGGGGCCAGATACGCAGTATTTT
cdr3_length: 15; d_call: -; v_call: TRBV11-2; clone_size: -; j_call: TRBJ2-5; cdr3_aa: CASSLKVWNQETKYF; cdr3_nt: TGTGCCAGCAGCTTAAAGGTTTGGAACCAAGAGACCAAGTACTTC
cdr3_length: 18; d_call: TRBD2; v_call: TRBV7-8; clone_size: -; j_call: TRBJ2-5; cdr3_aa: CASSFLPRSGGASETQYF; cdr3_nt: TGTGCCAGCAGCTTCTTACCTCGGTCGGGGGGGGCATCGGAGACCCAGTACTTC
cdr3_length: 14; d_call: -; v_call: TRBV20-1; clone_size: -; j_call: TRBJ1-1; cdr3_aa: CSARGGPSDTEAFF; cdr3_nt: TGCAGTGCTAGAGGGGGCCCTTCTGACACTGAAGCTTTCTTT
cdr3_length: 17; d_call: -; v_call: TRBV12-3/TRBV12-4; clone_size: few; j_call: TRBJ1-5; cdr3_aa: CASSLVQGTTADQPQHF; cdr3_nt: TGTGCCAGCAGTTTAGTTCAGGGGACGACTGCGGATCAGCCCCAGCATTTT
cdr3_length: 15; d_call: TRBD1; v_call: TRBV11-2; clone_size: few; j_call: TRBJ1-1; cdr3_aa: CASSSHRGRNTEAFF; cdr3_nt: TGTGCCAGCAGCTCTCACAGGGGACGGAACACTGAAGCTTTCTTT
cdr3_length: 14; d_call: -; v_call: TRBV6-5; clone_size: -; j_call: TRBJ2-3; cdr3_aa: CASSYKASTDTQYF; cdr3_nt: TGTGCCAGCAGTTACAAGGCGAGCACAGATACGCAGTATTTT
cdr3_length: 14; d_call: -; v_call: TRBV7-9; clone_size: many; j_call: TRBJ2-5; cdr3_aa: CASSSLVNQETQYF; cdr3_nt: TGTGCCAGCAGCTCACTAGTGAACCAAGAGACCCAGTACTTC
cdr3_length: 12; d_call: -; v_call: TRBV10-3; clone_size: -; j_call: TRBJ1-1; cdr3_aa: CAIRNTNTEAFF; cdr3_nt: TGTGCCATCAGGAACACGAACACTGAAGCTTTCTTT
cdr3_length: 14; d_call: TRBD1; v_call: TRBV5-1; clone_size: -; j_call: TRBJ1-2; cdr3_aa: CASSHGQGSYGYTF; cdr3_nt: TGCGCCAGCAGCCACGGACAGGGGAGCTATGGCTACACCTTC
cdr3_length: 14; d_call: -; v_call: TRBV5-1; clone_size: -; j_call: TRBJ2-5; cdr3_aa: CASSAGDVEETQYF; cdr3_nt: TGCGCCAGCAGCGCCGGCGACGTAGAAGAGACCCAGTACTTC
cdr3_length: 12; d_call: -; v_call: TRBV20-1; clone_size: few; j_call: TRBJ1-2; cdr3_aa: CSAPYRDYGYTF; cdr3_nt: TGCAGTGCTCCCTACAGGGACTATGGCTACACCTTC
cdr3_length: 15; d_call: -; v_call: TRBV6-6; clone_size: few; j_call: TRBJ1-2; cdr3_aa: CASKQRQPELYGYTF; cdr3_nt: TGTGCCAGCAAGCAGAGACAGCCGGAACTCTATGGCTACACCTTC
cdr3_length: 16; d_call: TRBD2; v_call: TRBV4-3; clone_size: many; j_call: TRBJ2-1; cdr3_aa: CASSQELAESYNEQFF; cdr3_nt: TGCGCCAGCAGCCAAGAACTAGCGGAATCCTACAATGAGCAGTTCTTC
cdr3_length: 13; d_call: TRBD1; v_call: TRBV6-5; clone_size: -; j_call: TRBJ2-5; cdr3_aa: CASRPDRAETQYF; cdr3_nt: TGTGCCAGCAGACCGGACAGGGCTGAGACCCAGTACTTC